This T cell receptor beta chain was recovered during a study of neoadjuvant nivolumab and ipilimumab in lung cancer. Repertoires were generated with immunoSEQ multiplex PCR, while TCRdb's copy carries only in-frame clones and drops some. The data contain about 10,000 clones, about 81% of them seen just once; the ten biggest clones take up approximately 3.5%. The CDR3 loop spans 16 amino acids. The germline V gene has CDR1 SGHNT and CDR2 YYREEE (reference sequence). Deletions cut 0 bases from V and 8 bases from J, with 19 bases between. Sequenced here: peripheral blood, sampled before neoadjuvant nivolumab, alone or with ipilimumab. This chain connects TRBV5-4 to TRBJ2-3; D perhaps matches TRBD2 (6 bases). The TCR was taken from an adult with non-small cell lung cancer. The DNA of the CDR3 is TGTGCCAGCAGCTTGGGGGAGACTAGTTCGCTAGGTACGCAGTATTTT. Translating gives CASSLGETSSLGTQYF.